The clone carrying this T cell receptor (beta chain) was observed at least ten times. What it binds is not known. The V gene's germline CDR1 is SNHLY and CDR2 FYNNEI. The CDR3 runs to 14 residues. The V and J ends lost 8 bases and 4 bases respectively, with 15 bases between them. This sample was included in a study of neurological immune-mediated disorders. Study observations and caveats: None of the CDR3 amino acid sequences of expanded clones were shared across subjects, and this suggested private repertoires in all groups. On phylogenetic grouping, the repertoires of 18 of 34 multiple sclerosis patients fell within one related-CDR3 cluster, constituting a possible signature.

The time point was: longitudinal time-point 3. It was from 2 million PBMCs stored at -80 C that the unsorted libraries were obtained. The cDNA was synthesized by means of template-switch 5'RACE, which was carried out with 10-nucleotide random UMIs. TCRdb re-derived calls from the 5' RACE reads in MiXCR, one entry per CDR3 protein. Here the sample spans approximately 84,000 distinct CDR3 sequences, approximately 4.3% being singletons. This clonotype was obtained from a woman aged 55-69 years with multiple sclerosis. The chain joins TRBV2 to TRBJ1-3, with unresolved D. The material sequenced was PBMCs. The CDR3 nucleotides read TGTGCCAGCGGCCCTTTTGGCAGGGGAAACACCATATATTTT. Translating it yields CASGPFGRGNTIYF. Looking up the rest from reference TRBV2 and TRBJ1-3 gives the full variable domain: EPEVTQTPSHQVTQMGQEVILRCVPISNHLYFYWYRQILGQKVEFLVSFYNNEISEKSEIFDDQFSVERPDGSNFTLKIRSTKLEDSAMYFCASGPFGRGNTIYFGEGSWLTVV.